This entry lists 11 T cell receptor beta chains sequenced from one sample in a study of TIL therapy for anti-PD-1-resistant metastatic lung cancer. Time point described: pre-treatment sample, taken before nivolumab and TIL therapy. Sequencing used immunoSEQ v3. Repertoires were generated with immunoSEQ multiplex PCR, while TCRdb's copy carries only in-frame clones and drops some. This table has tens of thousands of clones, around three quarters appearing once. The sequenced sample was blood, obtained at baseline. These TCRs come from a man aged 70-80 years with non-small cell lung cancer.

The CDR3 here is CASSRVTSGRFHNEQFF. CDR3 sequence (DNA): TGTGCCAGCAGTCGAGTGACTAGCGGGAGATTCCACAATGAGCAGTTCTTC. The J gene is TRBJ2-1, the V gene TRBV27; 12 nucleotides agree with TRBD2. The CDR3 loop spans 17 amino acids. J was trimmed by 5 bases and V by 5 bases; bases with no gene match: 10. CDR1 and CDR2 (germline): MNHEY, SMNVEV (reference sequence).

J is TRBJ2-7 and V is TRBV10-2; 10 bases fit TRBD2. V lost 2 bases, J lost 4 bases, and 5 bases stayed unmatched. The germline V gene has CDR1 WSHSY and CDR2 SAAADI. This CDR3 spans 15 amino acids. The CDR3 DNA sequence: TGCGCCAGCAGTGAGATAGTAGCGGGAGGATACGAGCAGTACTTC. It encodes CASSEIVAGGYEQYF.

This chain connects TRBV15 to TRBJ2-2; 7 bases align to TRBD2. The CDR3 has 15 amino acids. The germline V gene encodes CDR1 LNHNV and CDR2 YYDKDF (reference sequence). V dropped 2 bases and J dropped 2; count of bases not matched to a gene: 2. CDR3 region: CATSRRDYNTGELFF. The CDR3 DNA reads TGTGCCACCAGCAGACGGGACTACAACACCGGGGAGCTGTTTTTT.

The chain recombines TRBV6-5 with TRBJ2-7, with 8 bases fitting TRBD1. Germline-derived CDR1 and CDR2 are MNHEY and SVGAGI. The junction had 2 bases not matched to a gene; V was cut back by 4 bases and J by 0 bases. CDR3 length: 14 residues. The CDR3: CASSSTGGSYEQYF. The CDR3 nucleotides read TGTGCCAGCAGTTCTACAGGGGGCTCCTACGAGCAGTACTTC.

This clone has only a few counts. The rearrangement uses TRBV28 and TRBJ1-2, with a tentative D call TRBD1 (6 bases). V was pared by 4 bases and J by 3 bases, with 18 bases between. Germline V gene sequence: CDR1 MDHEN, CDR2 SYDVKM. The length of the CDR3 is 16 residues. CDR3 DNA: TGTGCCAGCAGTTCAGGGGCCCCATCGGCGGACTATGGCTACACCTTC. It encodes CASSSGAPSADYGYTF.

This clone was found a few times. The chain carries TRBV27 and TRBJ1-6; D unresolved. Deletions cut 0 bases from V and 7 bases from J, with 13 bases between. Germline assignment: CDR1 MNHEY and CDR2 SMNVEV (reference sequence). The CDR3 sequence is 16 residues long. The chain's CDR3 is CASSLSVTMVNSPLHF. For the CDR3, the DNA is TGTGCCAGCAGTTTATCTGTGACAATGGTAAATTCACCCCTCCACTTT.

The chain uses TRBV30 and TRBJ2-3; 8 bases are shared with TRBD1. The germline V gene has CDR1 GTSNPN and CDR2 SVGIG (reference sequence). With 5 bases clipped from V and 2 bases from J, the junction kept 3 bases outside the gene matches. This CDR3 contains 13 residues. In nucleotides, the CDR3 is TGTGCCTGGGGACAGGGATCCACAGATACGCAGTATTTT. Its protein product is CAWGQGSTDTQYF.

V gene TRBV7-2 combines with J gene TRBJ2-4; 7 nucleotides line up with TRBD1. This CDR3 comprises 13 residues. Germline V CDR1 and CDR2: SGHTA, FQGNSA. V was pared by 1 base and J by 13 bases, with 7 bases of the junction left unmatched. CDR3 sequence: CASSLGGQPLQYF. DNA for the CDR3: TGTGCCAGCAGCTTAGGGGGACAGCCCCTCCAGTACTTC.

The gene calls are TRBV9 and TRBJ2-3; no reliable D call. This CDR3 has 12 residues. Deletions cut 4 bases from V and 2 bases from J, with 5 bases between. In germline, CDR1 is SGDLS, CDR2 YYNGEE. In DNA form, the CDR3 reads TGTGCCAGCAGCACAAACACAGATACGCAGTATTTT. Protein product: CASSTNTDTQYF.

J is TRBJ2-2 and V is TRBV18; no firm D call. The length of the CDR3 is 15 residues. V was clipped by 3 bases and J by 1 base, with 9 bases between them. Germline values: CDR1 KGHSH, CDR2 LQKENI. CDR3 sequence reads: CASSPDRKNTGELFF. CDR3 sequence (DNA): TGTGCCAGCTCACCGGATCGGAAGAACACCGGGGAGCTGTTTTTT.

This rearrangement joins TRBV19 to TRBJ1-5; D call uncertain. This CDR3 comprises 12 residues. The germline V and J ends were trimmed by 4 bases and 9 bases, with 10 bases remaining between them. Germline V gives CDR1 LNHDA, CDR2 SQIVND (reference sequence). The CDR3 sequence is CASSKTSLPQHF. In DNA form, the CDR3 reads TGTGCCAGTAGTAAGACGAGCTTGCCCCAGCATTTT.